This entry lists 8 T cell receptor beta chains sequenced from one sample in a study of cytomegalovirus exposure and HLA in healthy donors. TCRdb's copy holds only in-frame clones and misses some; the assay was immunoSEQ multiplex PCR. The sample consists of 150,000 to 200,000 clones, around four fifths of them appearing once. The sequenced material came from PBMCs. These receptors originate from a man aged 25 to 40 in good health and CMV-seropositive.

V usage is TRBV21-1 and J usage is TRBJ2-7; the table's D call, TRBD2, has no DNA check behind it. TRBV21-1 is described as a pseudogene. The CDR3 runs to 17 residues. CDR3 sequence reads: CASTEPSPSGGAYEQYF. CDR3 DNA: TGTGCCAGCACCGAGCCCAGTCCTAGCGGGGGGGCCTACGAGCAGTACTTC.

The rearrangement uses TRBV10-3 and TRBJ2-7; D may be TRBD1 (5 bases). Trimming stripped 4 bases from V and 2 bases from J, with 9 bases between. The CDR3 runs 13 residues. CDR1 and CDR2 from the germline V gene are ENHRY and SYGVKD. The chain's CDR3 is CAISVGQTYEQYF. The CDR3 region has the DNA TGTGCCATCAGTGTCGGACAAACCTACGAGCAGTACTTC.

There are a few counts of this clone. The rearrangement uses TRBV27 and TRBJ2-2, with a weak D call TRBD1 (6 bases). CDR3 size: 16 residues. V lost 5 bases to trimming and J lost 4 bases, with 17 bases between them. The germline V gene has CDR1 MNHEY and CDR2 SMNVEV (reference sequence). The CDR3 loop reads CASSPYRVESTGELFF. CDR3 bases: TGTGCCAGCAGTCCGTACAGGGTGGAAAGCACCGGGGAGCTGTTTTTT.

The chain joins TRBV19 to TRBJ1-5; perhaps TRBD1 as D (6 bases). This CDR3 has 15 amino acids. Trimming took 4 bases from V and 1 from J, leaving 11 bases between them. CDR1 is LNHDA, CDR2 SQIVND, per germline (reference sequence). The CDR3: CASSRQQGSNQPQHF. Here the CDR3 DNA reads TGTGCCAGTAGTAGGCAGCAGGGGAGCAATCAGCCCCAGCATTTT.

This chain joins TRBV7-2 and TRBJ2-5; 8 nucleotides align to TRBD2. V dropped 0 bases and J dropped 4; count of bases not matched to a gene: 7. This CDR3 is 16 amino acids long. Germline values: CDR1 SGHTA, CDR2 FQGNSA. The CDR3 spells CASSLAVRGGLETQYF. The CDR3 DNA follows: TGTGCCAGCAGCTTAGCGGTCCGGGGGGGCCTAGAGACCCAGTACTTC.

The gene calls are TRBV11-2 and TRBJ2-4; the D gene is possibly TRBD2 (5 bases). The germline V gene has CDR1 SGHAT and CDR2 FQNNGV. The CDR3 is 17 amino acids. The germline V and J ends were trimmed by 1 base and 0 bases, with 13 bases remaining between them. Here the CDR3 DNA reads TGTGCCAGCAGCTTAGTCTGGGGAGCGGCAGCCAAAAACATTCAGTACTTC. Amino acids: CASSLVWGAAAKNIQYF.

This chain links TRBV4-3 with TRBJ2-7; D may be TRBD1 (5 bases). The CDR3 extends over 15 amino acids. Germline CDR1 and CDR2: LGHNA and YSLEER. The ends were cut back, 0 bases at V and 2 bases at J, with 11 bases in the middle. This CDR3 reads CASSQDRARAYEQYF. The CDR3 DNA is TGCGCCAGCAGCCAAGATAGAGCCAGGGCCTACGAGCAGTACTTC.

V gene TRBV6-9 combines with J gene TRBJ1-6, with 7 positions matching TRBD1. Germline-derived CDR1 and CDR2 are MNHGY and SVAAGI. This CDR3 comprises 18 residues. J was trimmed by 0 bases and V by 6 bases; bases with no gene match: 11. The CDR3 sequence is CASSPQERDSSYNSPLHF. The CDR3, as DNA: TGTGCCAGCAGCCCACAAGAACGGGACAGCTCCTATAATTCACCCCTCCACTTT.